Listed below are T cell receptor beta chains from one sample, sequenced in a study of OX40 agonist ivuxolimab in advanced cancers. Sequencing was performed with immunoSEQ multiplex PCR; in TCRdb, only in-frame clones are kept and a portion is missing. The table has fewer than 20,000 clones, approximately 85% seen once. Sample: CD4+ or CD8+ T cells sorted from blood, taken in a trial of the OX40 agonist ivuxolimab. These receptor sequences come from an adult with an advanced solid tumor such as melanoma, head and neck, liver or kidney cancer. Both conserved end residues are part of each CDR3. The order of the fields is V gene, J gene, D gene, clone size, CDR3 DNA, CDR3 protein. The D gene is left open where the match is weak. Size values are once, few and many counts, or a class for expanded clones, and some rows have none.

>TRBV14|TRBJ2-3|NA|once
TGTGCCAGCAGCCAAGAAGGCCGAGGGGGGGATACGCAGTATTTT
CASSQEGRGGDTQYF
>TRBV7-2|TRBJ1-2|TRBD1|NA
TGTGCCAGCAGCTCTACAGGGGGCTATGGCTACACCTTC
CASSSTGGYGYTF
>TRBV6-1|TRBJ2-7|TRBD1|few
TGTGCCAGCAGTCTCTCCGGGACAGGGGGCGAGCAGTACTTC
CASSLSGTGGEQYF
>TRBV9|TRBJ2-6|NA|NA
TGTGCCAGCAGCCCCTATAACTCTGGGGCCAACGTCCTGACTTTC
CASSPYNSGANVLTF
>TRBV23-1|TRBJ2-1|NA|once
TGCGCCAGCAGTCCGCAGTTCTTC
CASSPQFF
>TRBV5-1|TRBJ1-1|TRBD1|once
TGCGCCAGCAGCTTGGGGCAGGGGGCGGGGTCTGAAGCTTTCTTT
CASSLGQGAGSEAFF
>TRBV30|TRBJ1-5|TRBD1|few
TGTGCCTGGAGTGGGGGACAGGGGAATCAGCCCCAGCATTTT
CAWSGGQGNQPQHF
>TRBV27|TRBJ1-1|NA|NA
TGTGCCAGCAGTTTATATGGTCTAGGAGAAGCTTTCTTT
CASSLYGLGEAFF
>TRBV9|TRBJ2-1|NA|NA
TGTGCCAGCAGCGAGTCCAGCTACAATGAGCAGTTCTTC
CASSESSYNEQFF
>TRBV5-5|TRBJ1-4|NA|few
TGTGCCAGCAGCTTGGCGGGGGGCGATGAAAAACTGTTTTTT
CASSLAGGDEKLFF
>TRBV19|TRBJ2-1|NA|NA
TGTGCCAGTAGTTGGGGTCAGGGCAATGAGCAGTTCTTC
CASSWGQGNEQFF
>TRBV4-3|TRBJ1-5|NA|NA
TGCGCCAGCAGCCAAGGACATTATAGCAATCAGCCCCAGCATTTT
CASSQGHYSNQPQHF
>TRBV2|TRBJ2-7|NA|NA
TGTGCCATTATAAGGACAGCTTACTACGAGCAGTACTTC
CAIIRTAYYEQYF
>TRBV27|TRBJ1-3|NA|NA
TGTGCCAGCAGTTTCGGACACCCTATCTCTGGAAACACCATATATTTT
CASSFGHPISGNTIYF